The 9 T cell receptor beta chains given below trace back to one sample, sequenced in a study of cytomegalovirus exposure and HLA in healthy donors. PCR employed 60 Vbeta and 13 Jbeta primers. The protocol was immunoSEQ multiplex PCR, while the TCRdb copy is restricted to in-frame clones and leaves out a portion. Of tens of thousands of clones listed, around 80% were seen once; the top ten hold approximately 3%. Source material: PBMCs. The origin of the receptors is a man aged 45-60 years in good health and CMV-seropositive.

This clone came up once. The chain is built from TRBV9 and TRBJ2-5; a weak D match, TRBD2 (6 bases). The CDR3 consists of 16 residues. Germline CDR1 reads SGDLS; CDR2 reads YYNGEE. The ends were cut back, 3 bases at V and 3 bases at J, with 18 bases in the middle. In DNA form, the CDR3 reads TGTGCCAGCAGCGGCTCCCTTAGTTGGGAGGAAGAGACCCAGTACTTC. Its protein is CASSGSLSWEEETQYF.

The J gene is TRBJ2-3, the V gene TRBV2; 8 bases match TRBD2. V was pared by 3 bases and J by 4 bases, with 6 bases of the junction left unmatched. CDR1 is SNHLY, CDR2 FYNNEI, per germline. The CDR3 consists of 15 residues. CDR3 coding DNA: TGTGCCAGCAGTGATAAAGCGGGAGCCGCAGATACGCAGTATTTT. This codes for CASSDKAGAADTQYF.

The chain uses TRBV11-3 and TRBJ1-5; D unclear. Trimming cost V 0 bases and J 6 bases, with 6 bases left between them. Germline-derived CDR1 and CDR2 are SGHNT and YENEEA. The CDR3 runs 13 residues. In nucleotides, the CDR3 is TGTGCCAGCAGCTTAGATTTTCGTCAGCCCCAGCATTTT. Protein: CASSLDFRQPQHF.

V and J are TRBV9 and TRBJ1-2; D call uncertain. V lost 0 bases, J lost 1 base, and 7 bases lay in between. Per germline, CDR1 SGDLS and CDR2 YYNGEE. CDR3 length: 14 residues. The CDR3 DNA is TGTGCCAGCAGCGTAGGAGAGGTTAACTATGGCTACACCTTC. Translated, it gives CASSVGEVNYGYTF.

The chain employs TRBV11-2 and TRBJ2-7; 10 bases are a match to TRBD2. CDR1 is SGHAT and CDR2 is FQNNGV in the germline V gene. Trimming took 6 bases from V and 7 from J; bases not matched to a gene: 12. This CDR3 is 15 amino acids long. CDR3 nucleotides: TGTGCCAGCAGACCGCTAGCGGGAGTTCAGCCGGAGCAGTACTTC. It codes for CASRPLAGVQPEQYF.

Only a few counts were recorded for this clone. The rearrangement links TRBV2 to TRBJ2-3; 9 nucleotides agree with TRBD2. The CDR3 runs to 15 residues. Losses at the gene ends were 4 bases for V and 1 base for J; bases not matched to a gene: 3. The germline gives CDR1 SNHLY, CDR2 FYNNEI. The CDR3 spells CASSGLAGRTDTQYF. The CDR3 nucleotides read TGTGCCAGCAGTGGGCTAGCGGGACGCACAGATACGCAGTATTTT.

The chain combines TRBV19 with TRBJ1-2; maybe TRBD1 (5 bases). V gave up 3 bases and J gave up 7 bases, with 15 bases separating them. Germline CDR1 LNHDA, CDR2 SQIVND (reference sequence). This CDR3 has 14 amino acids. The CDR3 coding sequence is TGTGCCAGTAGTATTCTCGTCACGACAGTTGGCTACACCTTC. Its translation is CASSILVTTVGYTF.

This clone was seen a few times. The V and J genes are TRBV14 and TRBJ2-5, with D unclear. Germline V gene data show CDR1 as SGHDN and CDR2 as FVKESK. The V end lost 0 bases, the J end lost 2 bases, and 16 bases lay between the germline ends. This CDR3 contains 17 residues. The CDR3 DNA reads as TGTGCCAGCAGCCAAGATACTGTGCTTATCGAACAAGAGACCCAGTACTTC. Protein: CASSQDTVLIEQETQYF.

The chain has TRBV4-1 and TRBJ2-2, with 16 positions matching TRBD2. V was pared by 6 bases and J by 1 base, with 2 bases of the junction left unmatched. The CDR3 length is 17 residues. CDR1 MGHRA and CDR2 YSYEKL come from the germline V gene. The CDR3 sequence is CASRGLAGGKNTGELFF. Here the CDR3 DNA reads TGCGCCAGCAGGGGACTAGCGGGAGGGAAGAACACCGGGGAGCTGTTTTTT.